This TCR beta chain is drawn from a study of cytomegalovirus exposure and HLA in healthy donors. Study at large: Genotyping of roughly 400 donors showed that around 85% belonged to the Caucasian-associated ancestry cluster. General observations from the study: A later analysis revealed that TCR association rates differed between HLA loci, peaking at DRB1 and bottoming out at HLA-C. Presence/absence analysis assumed near-uniform sequencing depth across donors.

Looked up from germline, CDR1 is MGHDK and CDR2 is SYGVNS. V trimming: 6 bases; J trimming: 0 bases; junction bases outside the gene matches: 4. The CDR3 has 17 amino acids. As regards this clone: Its antigen is as yet unknown.

The PCR had 60 Vbeta and 13 Jbeta primers. TCRdb keeps only in-frame clones here, not all; method: immunoSEQ multiplex PCR. The sample records 180,000 or so clones, about 75% being singletons. The source is a woman aged 40 to 50 in good health and CMV-seropositive. The chain recombines TRBV25-1 with TRBJ2-6, with 11 positions matching TRBD1. The sample taken for sequencing was PBMCs. CDR3 protein: CASSSGTGGSGANVLTF. CDR3 nucleotides: TGTGCCAGCAGCTCCGGGACAGGGGGCTCTGGGGCCAACGTCCTGACTTTC. Supplemented by reference TRBV25-1 and TRBJ2-6, the full variable domain reads EADIYQTPRYLVIGTGKKITLECSQTMGHDKMYWYQQDPGMELHLIHYSYGVNSTEKGDLSSESTVSRIRTEHFPLTLESARPSHTSQYLCASSSGTGGSGANVLTFGAGSRLTVL.